The 8 T cell receptor beta chains below come from one sample, sequenced in a study of cytomegalovirus exposure and HLA in healthy donors. PCR was performed using 60 Vbeta and 13 Jbeta primers. Profiled with immunoSEQ multiplex PCR; TCRdb holds only in-frame clones, not every one. The sample consists of under 200,000 clones, roughly 80% of them appearing once. Sequencing was done on a sample of PBMCs. Receptors were obtained from a man aged 25-40 years in good health and CMV-seronegative.

This clone was detected once. The genes are TRBV15 and TRBJ1-6; TRBD1 might be the D (5 bases). V was cut by 4 bases and J by 10 bases, with 17 bases left in between. Germline V gene sequence: CDR1 LNHNV, CDR2 YYDKDF (reference sequence). CDR3 length: 15 residues. The CDR3 nucleotides read TGTGCCACCAGCAATCTCAGGCCTGGGGGGTCACCCCTCCACTTT. The encoded protein is CATSNLRPGGSPLHF.

There are a few counts of this clone. The chain has TRBV7-2 and TRBJ1-1, with 8 positions matching TRBD1. The V gene end was trimmed by 5 bases and the J gene end by 4 bases; junction bases not matched to a gene: 6. Germline V CDR1 and CDR2: SGHTA, FQGNSA. CDR3 length equals 14 residues. Here the CDR3 DNA reads TGTGCCAGCAGCACTAGACAGGGGCCCACTGAAGCTTTCTTT. Its translation: CASSTRQGPTEAFF.

The chain employs TRBV5-4 and TRBJ2-7; maybe TRBD2 (5 bases). Trimming removed 0 bases at V and 0 bases at J, with 10 bases between. The germline V gene has CDR1 SGHNT and CDR2 YYREEE (reference sequence). The CDR3 is made up of 15 amino acids. The CDR3 nucleotides read TGTGCCAGCAGCTTGGCGGGAAGAGACTCCTACGAGCAGTACTTC. Its protein product is CASSLAGRDSYEQYF.

This clone occurred a few times. This sequence joins TRBV11-2 and TRBJ2-7; possibly TRBD2 for D (5 bases). The germline V gene has CDR1 SGHAT and CDR2 FQNNGV. The CDR3 consists of 14 residues. The V gene lost 1 base and the J gene lost 3 bases, with 10 bases spanning the gap. In nucleotides, the CDR3 is TGTGCCAGCAGCTTAGTTCCGGGGTTCTACGAGCAGTACTTC. Residues: CASSLVPGFYEQYF. The full variable domain, in which reference TRBV11-2 and TRBJ2-7 provide the parts outside the CDR3, is EAGVAQSPRYKIIEKRQSVAFWCNPISGHATLYWYQQILGQGPKLLIQFQNNGVVDDSQLPKDRFSAERLKGVDSTLKIQPAKLEDSAVYLCASSLVPGFYEQYFGPGTRLTVT.

This chain connects TRBV11-3 to TRBJ2-7; 11 positions match TRBD2. CDR3 length: 15 residues. Germline-derived CDR1 and CDR2 are SGHNT and YENEEA. The V and J ends lost 2 bases and 4 bases, in that order; junction bases with no gene match: 4. The CDR3 is CASSLRGLAVYEQYF. The CDR3 region has the DNA TGTGCCAGCAGCTTAAGGGGACTAGCGGTATACGAGCAGTACTTC.

The V call is TRBV15, the J call TRBJ2-2; D gene uncertain. V dropped 0 bases and J dropped 7 bases, with 15 bases sitting between them. The germline V gene encodes CDR1 LNHNV and CDR2 YYDKDF (reference sequence). This CDR3 spans 16 amino acids. For the CDR3, the DNA is TGTGCCACCAGCAGAGATGGCCTTAGAGGTGGCGGGGAGCTGTTTTTT. Its translation is CATSRDGLRGGGELFF.

This chain joins TRBV19 and TRBJ2-1, with a tentative D call TRBD2 (6 bases). Per the germline V gene, CDR1 is LNHDA and CDR2 is SQIVND (reference sequence). The CDR3 has 14 amino acids. Trimming pared 9 bases from V and 9 bases from J, leaving 21 bases between. The CDR3 nucleotides read TGTGCCAGCCAACAGAGAGGGGTGGGAGGTGAGCAGTTCTTC. Amino acid sequence: CASQQRGVGGEQFF.

The chain uses TRBV7-3 and TRBJ2-2; 7 bases are a match to TRBD2. This CDR3 region has 14 residues. V trimming: 5 bases; J trimming: 6 bases; junction bases outside the gene matches: 6. Germline CDR1 reads SGHTA; CDR2 reads FQGTGA. The CDR3 DNA is TGTGCCAGCAGCGCGGGGAGGGCGGCCGGGGAGCTGTTTTTT. It codes for CASSAGRAAGELFF.